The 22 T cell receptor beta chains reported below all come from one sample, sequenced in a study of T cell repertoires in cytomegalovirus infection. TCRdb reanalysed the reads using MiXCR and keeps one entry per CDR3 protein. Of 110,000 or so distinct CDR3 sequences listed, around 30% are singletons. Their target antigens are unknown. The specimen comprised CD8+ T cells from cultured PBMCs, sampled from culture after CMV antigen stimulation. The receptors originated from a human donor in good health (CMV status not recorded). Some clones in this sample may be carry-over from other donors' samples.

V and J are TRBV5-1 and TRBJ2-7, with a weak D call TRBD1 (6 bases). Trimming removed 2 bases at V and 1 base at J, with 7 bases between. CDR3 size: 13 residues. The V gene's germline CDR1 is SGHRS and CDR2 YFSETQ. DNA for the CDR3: TGCGCCAGCAGCTTCACAGGGTCCTACGAGCAGTACTTC. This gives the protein CASSFTGSYEQYF.

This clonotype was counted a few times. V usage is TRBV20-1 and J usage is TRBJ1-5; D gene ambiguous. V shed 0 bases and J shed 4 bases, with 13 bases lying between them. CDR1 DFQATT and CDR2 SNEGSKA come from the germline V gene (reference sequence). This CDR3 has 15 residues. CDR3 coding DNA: TGCAGTGCTAGAGATTACGGAGGAAAAAATCAGCCCCAGCATTTT. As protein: CSARDYGGKNQPQHF.

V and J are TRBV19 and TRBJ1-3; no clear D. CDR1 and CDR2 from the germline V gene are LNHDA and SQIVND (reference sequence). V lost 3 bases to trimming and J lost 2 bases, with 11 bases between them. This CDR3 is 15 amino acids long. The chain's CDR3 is CASSIRAAAGNTIYF. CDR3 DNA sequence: TGTGCCAGTAGTATCCGGGCGGCGGCTGGAAACACCATATATTTT.

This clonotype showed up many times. This chain's CDR3 is CASSLAGASGGSYNEQFF. In DNA form, the CDR3 reads TGTGCCAGCAGCTTAGCGGGGGCGAGCGGGGGTTCCTACAATGAGCAGTTCTTC. The V and J genes are TRBV7-6 and TRBJ2-1; TRBD2 matches 8 bases. V was pared by 0 bases and J by 1 base, with 8 bases of the junction left unmatched. This CDR3 has 18 amino acids. Germline loops: CDR1 SGHVS, CDR2 FNYEAQ.

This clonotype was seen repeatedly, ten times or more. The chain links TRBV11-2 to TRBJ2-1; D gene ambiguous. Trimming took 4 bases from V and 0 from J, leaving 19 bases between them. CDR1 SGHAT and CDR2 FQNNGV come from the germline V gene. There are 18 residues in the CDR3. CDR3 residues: CASSSPNSIPSSYNEQFF. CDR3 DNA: TGTGCCAGCAGCTCGCCTAATAGTATCCCTAGCTCCTACAATGAGCAGTTCTTC.

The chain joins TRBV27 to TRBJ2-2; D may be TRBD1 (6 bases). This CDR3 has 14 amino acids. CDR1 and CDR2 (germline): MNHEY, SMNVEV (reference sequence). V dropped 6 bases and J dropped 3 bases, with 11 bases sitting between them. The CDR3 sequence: CASSQNRDTGELFF. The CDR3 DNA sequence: TGTGCCAGCAGCCAAAACAGGGACACCGGGGAGCTGTTTTTT.

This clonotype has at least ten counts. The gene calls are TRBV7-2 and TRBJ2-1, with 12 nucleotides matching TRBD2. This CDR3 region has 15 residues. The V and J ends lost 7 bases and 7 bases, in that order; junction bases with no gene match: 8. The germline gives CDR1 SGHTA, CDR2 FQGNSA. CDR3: CASTLTSGGWNEQFF. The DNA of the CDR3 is TGTGCCAGCACCTTGACTAGCGGGGGATGGAATGAGCAGTTCTTC. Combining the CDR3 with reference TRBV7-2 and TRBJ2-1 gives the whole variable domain GAGVSQSPSNKVTEKGKDVELRCDPISGHTALYWYRQSLGQGLEFLIYFQGNSAPDKSGLPSDRFSAERTGGSVSTLTIQRTQQEDSAVYLCASTLTSGGWNEQFFGPGTRLTVL.

CDR3 sequence reads: CASSWTGNTDTQYF. DNA of the CDR3: TGTGCCAGCAGCTGGACAGGGAACACAGATACGCAGTATTTT. The chain has TRBV12-3 or TRBV12-4 and TRBJ2-3; 8 bases map to TRBD1. The CDR3 extends over 14 amino acids. V lost 6 bases to trimming and J lost 2 bases; unmatched junction nucleotides: 4.

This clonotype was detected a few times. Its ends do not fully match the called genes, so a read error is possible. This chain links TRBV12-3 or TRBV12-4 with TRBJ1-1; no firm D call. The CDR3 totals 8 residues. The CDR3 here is CASSPLDF. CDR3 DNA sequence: TGTGCCAGCAGCCCCTTGGACTTT.

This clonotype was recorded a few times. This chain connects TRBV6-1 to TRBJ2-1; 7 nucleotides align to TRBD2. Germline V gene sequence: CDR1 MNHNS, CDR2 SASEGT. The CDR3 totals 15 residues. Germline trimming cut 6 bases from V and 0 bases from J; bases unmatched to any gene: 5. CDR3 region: CASSDERDSYNEQFF. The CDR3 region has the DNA TGTGCCAGCAGCGACGAGCGGGACTCCTACAATGAGCAGTTCTTC.

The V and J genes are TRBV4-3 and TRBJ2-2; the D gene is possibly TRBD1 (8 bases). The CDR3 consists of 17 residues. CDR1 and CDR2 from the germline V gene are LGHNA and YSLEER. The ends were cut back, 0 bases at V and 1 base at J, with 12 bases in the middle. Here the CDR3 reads CASSQEGGTGNTGELFF. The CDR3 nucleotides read TGCGCCAGCAGCCAAGAGGGGGGGACAGGGAACACCGGGGAGCTGTTTTTT.

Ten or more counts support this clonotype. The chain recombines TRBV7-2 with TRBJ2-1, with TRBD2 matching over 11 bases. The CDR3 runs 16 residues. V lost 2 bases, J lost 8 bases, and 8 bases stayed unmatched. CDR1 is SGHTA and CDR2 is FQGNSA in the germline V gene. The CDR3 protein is CASSLLAGGWIDEQFF. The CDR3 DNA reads TGTGCCAGCAGCTTACTAGCGGGGGGCTGGATCGATGAGCAGTTCTTC.

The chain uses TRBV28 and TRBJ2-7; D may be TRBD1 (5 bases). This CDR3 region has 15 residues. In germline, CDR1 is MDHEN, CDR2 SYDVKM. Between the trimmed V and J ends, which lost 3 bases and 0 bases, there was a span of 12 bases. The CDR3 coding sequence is TGTGCCAGCAGTTTTTTAGACAGTACCTCCTACGAGCAGTACTTC. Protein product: CASSFLDSTSYEQYF.

CDR3 sequence: CASSIEVAGGEDQPQHF. The DNA for the CDR3 is TGTGCCAGTAGTATAGAAGTGGCAGGGGGTGAAGATCAGCCCCAGCATTTT. The V call is TRBV19, the J call TRBJ1-5, with 7 positions matching TRBD1. Germline V CDR1 and CDR2: LNHDA, SQIVND (reference sequence). J gave up 5 bases and V 0 bases, and 10 bases lay outside the gene matches. This CDR3 region has 17 residues.

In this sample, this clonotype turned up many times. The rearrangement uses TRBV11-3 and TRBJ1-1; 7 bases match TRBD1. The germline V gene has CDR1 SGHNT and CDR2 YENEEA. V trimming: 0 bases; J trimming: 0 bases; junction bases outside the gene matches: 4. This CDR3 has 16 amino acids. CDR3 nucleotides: TGTGCCAGCAGCTTAGAGATACAGGGGATGAACACTGAAGCTTTCTTT. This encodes CASSLEIQGMNTEAFF. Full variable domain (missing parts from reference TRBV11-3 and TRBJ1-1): EAGVVQSPRYKIIEKKQPVAFWCNPISGHNTLYWYLQNLGQGPELLIRYENEEAVDDSQLPKDRFSAERLKGVDSTLKIQPAELGDSAVYLCASSLEIQGMNTEAFFGQGTRLTVV.

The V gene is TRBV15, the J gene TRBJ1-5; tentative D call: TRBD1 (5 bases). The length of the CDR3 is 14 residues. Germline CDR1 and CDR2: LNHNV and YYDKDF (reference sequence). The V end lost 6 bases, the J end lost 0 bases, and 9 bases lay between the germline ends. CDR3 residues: CATRGGISNQPQHF. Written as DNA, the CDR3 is TGTGCCACCAGGGGGGGTATTAGCAATCAGCCCCAGCATTTT.

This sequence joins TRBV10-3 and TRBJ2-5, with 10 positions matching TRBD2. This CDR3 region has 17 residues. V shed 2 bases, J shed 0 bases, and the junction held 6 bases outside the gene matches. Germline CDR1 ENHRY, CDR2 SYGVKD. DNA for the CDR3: TGTGCCATCAGTGAGAGTAGCGGGGGGCTGTACCAAGAGACCCAGTACTTC. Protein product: CAISESSGGLYQETQYF.

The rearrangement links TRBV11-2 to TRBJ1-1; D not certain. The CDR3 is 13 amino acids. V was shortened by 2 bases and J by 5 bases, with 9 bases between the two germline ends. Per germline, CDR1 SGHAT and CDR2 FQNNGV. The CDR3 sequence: CASSLWARTEAFF. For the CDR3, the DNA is TGTGCCAGCAGCTTATGGGCGCGAACTGAAGCTTTCTTT.

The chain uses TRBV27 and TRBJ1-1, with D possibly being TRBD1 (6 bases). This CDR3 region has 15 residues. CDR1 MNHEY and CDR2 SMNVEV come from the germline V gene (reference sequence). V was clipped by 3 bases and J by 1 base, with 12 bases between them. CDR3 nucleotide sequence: TGTGCCAGCAGTTTCCAGGGGCTTCGGAACACTGAAGCTTTCTTT. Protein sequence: CASSFQGLRNTEAFF.

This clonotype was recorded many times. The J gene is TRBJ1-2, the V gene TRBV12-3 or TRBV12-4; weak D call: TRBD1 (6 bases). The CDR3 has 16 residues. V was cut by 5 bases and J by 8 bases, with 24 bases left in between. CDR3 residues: CASSPWSHEGGQGYTF. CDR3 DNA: TGTGCCAGCAGTCCATGGTCCCATGAGGGGGGACAAGGCTACACCTTC.

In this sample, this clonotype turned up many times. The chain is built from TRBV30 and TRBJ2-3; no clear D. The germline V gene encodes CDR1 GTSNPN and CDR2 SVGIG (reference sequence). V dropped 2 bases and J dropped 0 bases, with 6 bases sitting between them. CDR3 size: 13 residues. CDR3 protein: CAWSFSSTDTQYF. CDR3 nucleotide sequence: TGTGCCTGGAGTTTTTCTAGCACAGATACGCAGTATTTT.

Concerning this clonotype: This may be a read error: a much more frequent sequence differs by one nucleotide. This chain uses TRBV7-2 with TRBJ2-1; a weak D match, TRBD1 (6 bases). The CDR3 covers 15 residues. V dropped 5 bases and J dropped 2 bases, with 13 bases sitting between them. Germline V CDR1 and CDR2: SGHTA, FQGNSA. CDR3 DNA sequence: TGTGCCAGCAGCCTGTGCACAGGGCCCTACAATGAGCAGTTCTTC. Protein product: CASSLCTGPYNEQFF.